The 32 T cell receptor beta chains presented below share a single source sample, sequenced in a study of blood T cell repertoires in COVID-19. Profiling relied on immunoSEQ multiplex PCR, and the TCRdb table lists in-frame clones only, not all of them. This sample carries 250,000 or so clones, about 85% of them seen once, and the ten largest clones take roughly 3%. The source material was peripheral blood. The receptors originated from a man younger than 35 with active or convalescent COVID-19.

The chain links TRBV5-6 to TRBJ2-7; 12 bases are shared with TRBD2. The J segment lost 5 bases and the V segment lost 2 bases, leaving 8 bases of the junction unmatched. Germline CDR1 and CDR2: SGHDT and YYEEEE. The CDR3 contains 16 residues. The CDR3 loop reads CASSLRTSGTKHEQYF. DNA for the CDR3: TGTGCCAGCAGCTTACGGACTAGCGGGACGAAGCACGAGCAGTACTTC.

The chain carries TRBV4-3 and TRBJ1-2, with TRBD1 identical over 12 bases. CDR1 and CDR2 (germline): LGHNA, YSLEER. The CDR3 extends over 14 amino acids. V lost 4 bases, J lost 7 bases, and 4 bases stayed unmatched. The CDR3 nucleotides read TGCGCCAGCAGCCTAGGGACAGGGGGCCTTGGCTACACCTTC. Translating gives CASSLGTGGLGYTF.

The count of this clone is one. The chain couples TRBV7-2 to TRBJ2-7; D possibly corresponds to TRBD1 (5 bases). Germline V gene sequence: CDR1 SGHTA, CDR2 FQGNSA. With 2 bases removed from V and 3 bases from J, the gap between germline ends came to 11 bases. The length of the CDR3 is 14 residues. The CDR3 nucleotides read TGTGCCAGCAGCTTAAGGAGTCAGGGCTACGAGCAGTACTTC. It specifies CASSLRSQGYEQYF.

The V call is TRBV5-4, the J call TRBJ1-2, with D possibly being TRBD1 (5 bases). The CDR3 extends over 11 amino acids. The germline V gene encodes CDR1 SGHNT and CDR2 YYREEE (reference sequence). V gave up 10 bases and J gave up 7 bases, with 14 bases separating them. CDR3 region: CAPEGVGGYTF. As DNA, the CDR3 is TGTGCCCCGGAAGGGGTTGGTGGCTACACCTTC.

This CDR3 reads CASSKAGTYEQYF. The CDR3 coding sequence is TGTGCCAGTAGTAAGGCGGGCACCTACGAGCAGTACTTC. The genes are TRBV19 and TRBJ2-7, with D possibly matching TRBD2 (5 bases). Germline V gene lookup returns CDR1 LNHDA and CDR2 SQIVND (reference sequence). The CDR3 spans 13 residues. Trimming removed 4 bases from V and 2 bases from J, with 9 bases in between. Full variable domain (remainder filled in from reference TRBV19 and TRBJ2-7): DGGITQSPKYLFRKEGQNVTLSCEQNLNHDAMYWYRQDPGQGLRLIYYSQIVNDFQKGDIAEGYSVSREKKESFPLTVTSAQKNPTAFYLCASSKAGTYEQYFGPGTRLTVT.

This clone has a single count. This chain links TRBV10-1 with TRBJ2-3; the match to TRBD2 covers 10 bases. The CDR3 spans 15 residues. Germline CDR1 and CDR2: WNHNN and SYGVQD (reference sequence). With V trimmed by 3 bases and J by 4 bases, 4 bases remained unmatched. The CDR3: CASSEGTSVPDTQYF. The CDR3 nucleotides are TGCGCCAGCAGTGAAGGGACTAGCGTTCCAGATACGCAGTATTTT.

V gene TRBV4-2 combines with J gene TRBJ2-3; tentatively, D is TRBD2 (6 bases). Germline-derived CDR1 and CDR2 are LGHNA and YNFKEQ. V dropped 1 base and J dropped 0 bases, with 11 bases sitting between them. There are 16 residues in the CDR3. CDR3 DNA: TGTGCCAGCAGCCAAGTCGGCGGGATTAGCACAGATACGCAGTATTTT. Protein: CASSQVGGISTDTQYF.

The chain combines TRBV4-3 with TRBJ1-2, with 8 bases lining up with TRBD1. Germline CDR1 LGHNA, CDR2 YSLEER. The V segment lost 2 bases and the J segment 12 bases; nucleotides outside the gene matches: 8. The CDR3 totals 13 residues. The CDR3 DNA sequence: TGCGCCAGCAGCCAATATGGACAGGGAGGTAACACCTTC. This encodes CASSQYGQGGNTF.

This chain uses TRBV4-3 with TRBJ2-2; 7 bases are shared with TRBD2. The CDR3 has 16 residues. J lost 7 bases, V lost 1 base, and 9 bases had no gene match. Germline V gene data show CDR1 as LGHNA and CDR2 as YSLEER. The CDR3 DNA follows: TGCGCCAGCAGCCAAGGTTCCAGCGGGATTTTCGGGGAGCTGTTTTTT. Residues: CASSQGSSGIFGELFF.

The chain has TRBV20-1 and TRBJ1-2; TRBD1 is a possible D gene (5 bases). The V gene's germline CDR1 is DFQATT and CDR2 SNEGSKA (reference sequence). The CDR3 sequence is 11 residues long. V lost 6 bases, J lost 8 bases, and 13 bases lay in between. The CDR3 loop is CSARDLGGYTF. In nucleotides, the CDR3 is TGCAGTGCAAGGGACTTGGGAGGCTACACCTTC.

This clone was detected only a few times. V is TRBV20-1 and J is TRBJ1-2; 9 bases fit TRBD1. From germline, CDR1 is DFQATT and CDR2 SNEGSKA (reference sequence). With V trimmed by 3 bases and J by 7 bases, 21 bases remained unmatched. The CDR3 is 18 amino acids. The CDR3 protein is CSASPWGPGGTGTGGYTF. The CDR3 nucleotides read TGCAGTGCTAGTCCCTGGGGCCCGGGCGGGACAGGGACGGGTGGCTACACCTTC.

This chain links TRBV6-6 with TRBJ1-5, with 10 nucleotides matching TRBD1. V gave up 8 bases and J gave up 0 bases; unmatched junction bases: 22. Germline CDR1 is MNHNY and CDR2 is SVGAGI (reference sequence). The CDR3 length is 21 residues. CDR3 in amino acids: CASRPRVSAGTGVYSNQPQHF. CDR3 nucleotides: TGTGCCAGCCGTCCTCGTGTTTCCGCAGGGACAGGGGTATATAGCAATCAGCCCCAGCATTTT.

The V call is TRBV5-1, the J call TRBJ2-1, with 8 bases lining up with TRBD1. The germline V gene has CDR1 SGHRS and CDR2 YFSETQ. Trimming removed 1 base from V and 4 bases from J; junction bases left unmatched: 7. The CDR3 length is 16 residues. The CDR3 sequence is CASSLKTGTGYNEQFF. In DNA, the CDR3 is TGCGCCAGCAGCTTGAAGACCGGGACAGGATACAATGAGCAGTTCTTC. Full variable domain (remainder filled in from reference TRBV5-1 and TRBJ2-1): KAGVTQTPRYLIKTRGQQVTLSCSPISGHRSVSWYQQTPGQGLQFLFEYFSETQRNKGNFPGRFSGRQFSNSRSEMNVSTLELGDSALYLCASSLKTGTGYNEQFFGPGTRLTVL.

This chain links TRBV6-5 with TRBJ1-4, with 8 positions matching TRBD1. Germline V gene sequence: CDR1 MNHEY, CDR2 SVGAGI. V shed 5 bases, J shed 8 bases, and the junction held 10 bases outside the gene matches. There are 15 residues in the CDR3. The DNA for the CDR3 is TGTGCCAGCAGTCCCGGGACAGGTTTATCCGAAAAACTGTTTTTT. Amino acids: CASSPGTGLSEKLFF.

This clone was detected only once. The CDR3 reads CASSAAGFVAFF. CDR3 DNA sequence: TGTGCCAGCAGTGCGGCGGGTTTCGTGGCTTTCTTT. This chain links TRBV25-1 with TRBJ1-1, with D hard to call. The V gene lost 4 bases and the J gene lost 11 bases, with 14 bases spanning the gap. The CDR3 spans 12 residues. Germline CDR1 MGHDK, CDR2 SYGVNS. Full variable domain (missing parts from reference TRBV25-1 and TRBJ1-1): EADIYQTPRYLVIGTGKKITLECSQTMGHDKMYWYQQDPGMELHLIHYSYGVNSTEKGDLSSESTVSRIRTEHFPLTLESARPSHTSQYLCASSAAGFVAFFGQGTRLTVV.

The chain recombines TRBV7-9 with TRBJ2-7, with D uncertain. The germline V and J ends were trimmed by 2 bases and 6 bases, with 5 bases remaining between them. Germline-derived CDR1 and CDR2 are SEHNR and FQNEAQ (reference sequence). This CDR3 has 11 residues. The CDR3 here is CASSLYGEQYF. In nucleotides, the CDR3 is TGTGCCAGCAGCTTATACGGCGAGCAGTACTTC.

This chain's CDR3 is CASSLRHSLNTEAFF. The CDR3 nucleotides read TGTGCCAGCAGCCTACGACACAGCTTGAACACTGAAGCTTTCTTT. This rearrangement joins TRBV7-2 to TRBJ1-1; D remains ambiguous. The CDR3 totals 15 residues. V was shortened by 5 bases and J by 0 bases, with 13 bases between the two germline ends. Germline CDR1 and CDR2: SGHTA and FQGNSA. The whole variable domain, remainder taken from reference TRBV7-2 and TRBJ1-1, is GAGVSQSPSNKVTEKGKDVELRCDPISGHTALYWYRQSLGQGLEFLIYFQGNSAPDKSGLPSDRFSAERTGGSVSTLTIQRTQQEDSAVYLCASSLRHSLNTEAFFGQGTRLTVV.

This CDR3 is CASSWGGPGAGELFF. The CDR3 nucleotides read TGTGCCAGCAGCTGGGGAGGGCCGGGTGCCGGGGAGCTGTTTTTT. J is TRBJ2-2 and V is TRBV7-3; 7 positions agree with TRBD2. Unmatched junction bases numbered 8, after V lost 4 bases and J lost 6 bases. Germline CDR1 SGHTA, CDR2 FQGTGA. This CDR3 contains 15 residues.

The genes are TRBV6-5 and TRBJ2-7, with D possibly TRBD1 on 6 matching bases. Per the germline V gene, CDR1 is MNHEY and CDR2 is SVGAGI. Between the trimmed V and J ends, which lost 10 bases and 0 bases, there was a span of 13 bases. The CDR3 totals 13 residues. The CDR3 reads CATRGTFSYEQYF. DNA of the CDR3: TGTGCCACGAGGGGGACATTCTCCTACGAGCAGTACTTC.

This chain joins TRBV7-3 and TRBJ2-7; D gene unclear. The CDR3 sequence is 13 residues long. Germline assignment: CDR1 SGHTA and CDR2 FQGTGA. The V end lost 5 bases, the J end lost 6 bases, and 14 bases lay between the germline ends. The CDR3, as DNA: TGTGCCAGCAGCGCGAAGACTGGTAGCGAGCAGTACTTC. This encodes CASSAKTGSEQYF.

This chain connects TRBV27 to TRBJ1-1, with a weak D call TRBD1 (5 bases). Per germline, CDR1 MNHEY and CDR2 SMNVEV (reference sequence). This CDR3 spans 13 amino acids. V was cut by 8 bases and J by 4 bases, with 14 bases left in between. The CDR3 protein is CASGAGSSTEAFF. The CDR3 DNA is TGTGCCAGCGGCGCAGGGTCCAGCACTGAAGCTTTCTTT.

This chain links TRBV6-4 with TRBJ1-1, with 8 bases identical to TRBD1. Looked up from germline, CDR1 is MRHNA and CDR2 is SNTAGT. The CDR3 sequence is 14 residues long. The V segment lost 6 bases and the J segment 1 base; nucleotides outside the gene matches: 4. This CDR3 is CASRRDRRNTEAFF. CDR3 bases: TGTGCCAGCAGACGGGACAGGAGGAACACTGAAGCTTTCTTT.

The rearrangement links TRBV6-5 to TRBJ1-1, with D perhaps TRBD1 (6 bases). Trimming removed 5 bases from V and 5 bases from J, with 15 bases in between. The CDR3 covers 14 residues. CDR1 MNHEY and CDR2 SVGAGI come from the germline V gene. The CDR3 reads CASSHGTRMTEAFF. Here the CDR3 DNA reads TGTGCCAGCAGTCACGGGACACGGATGACTGAAGCTTTCTTT.

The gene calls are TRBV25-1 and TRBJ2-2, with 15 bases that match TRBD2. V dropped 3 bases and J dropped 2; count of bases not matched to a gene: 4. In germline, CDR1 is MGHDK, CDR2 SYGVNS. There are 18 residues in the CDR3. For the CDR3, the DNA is TGTGCCAGCAGTGACCGGACTAGCGGGGGGGGTAACACCGGGGAGCTGTTTTTT. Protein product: CASSDRTSGGGNTGELFF.

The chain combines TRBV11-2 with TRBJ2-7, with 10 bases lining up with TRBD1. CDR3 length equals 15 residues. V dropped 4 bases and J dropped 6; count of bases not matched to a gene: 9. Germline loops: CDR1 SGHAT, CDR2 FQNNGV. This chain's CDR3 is CASSSRRGQGTEQYF. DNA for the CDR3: TGTGCCAGCAGCTCACGGCGGGGACAGGGGACCGAGCAGTACTTC.

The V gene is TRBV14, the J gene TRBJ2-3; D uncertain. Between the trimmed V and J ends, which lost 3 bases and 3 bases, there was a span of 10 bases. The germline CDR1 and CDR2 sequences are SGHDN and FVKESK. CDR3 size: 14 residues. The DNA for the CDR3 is TGTGCCAGCAGCCAGAGGTTATTTACAGATACGCAGTATTTT. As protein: CASSQRLFTDTQYF.

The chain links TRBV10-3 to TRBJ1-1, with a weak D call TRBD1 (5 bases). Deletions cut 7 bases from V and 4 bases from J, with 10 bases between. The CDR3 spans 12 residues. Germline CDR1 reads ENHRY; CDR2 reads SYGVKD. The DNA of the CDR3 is TGTGCCATCATGTCGGGGGGCACTGAAGCTTTCTTT. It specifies CAIMSGGTEAFF.

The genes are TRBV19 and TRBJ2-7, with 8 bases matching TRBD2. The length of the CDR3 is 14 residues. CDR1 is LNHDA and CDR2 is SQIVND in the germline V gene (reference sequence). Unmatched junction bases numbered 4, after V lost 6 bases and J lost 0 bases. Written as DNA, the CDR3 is TGTGCCAGTAGGAAGCGGGGGAGCTCCTACGAGCAGTACTTC. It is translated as CASRKRGSSYEQYF.

CDR3 DNA: TGCGCCAGCAGCTTATCCGGGACTAGCGGGGACAATGAGCAGTTCTTC. Amino acid sequence: CASSLSGTSGDNEQFF. The chain is built from TRBV5-1 and TRBJ2-1; 13 nucleotides align to TRBD2. V dropped 2 bases and J dropped 5; count of bases not matched to a gene: 4. The CDR3 is made up of 16 amino acids. Germline CDR1 SGHRS, CDR2 YFSETQ. Looking up the rest from reference TRBV5-1 and TRBJ2-1 gives the full variable domain: KAGVTQTPRYLIKTRGQQVTLSCSPISGHRSVSWYQQTPGQGLQFLFEYFSETQRNKGNFPGRFSGRQFSNSRSEMNVSTLELGDSALYLCASSLSGTSGDNEQFFGPGTRLTVL.

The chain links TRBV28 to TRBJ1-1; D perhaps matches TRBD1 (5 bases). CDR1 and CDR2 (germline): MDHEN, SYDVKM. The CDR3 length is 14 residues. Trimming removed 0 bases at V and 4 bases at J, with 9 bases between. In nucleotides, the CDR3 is TGTGCCAGCAGTTTATGGGAGGGGCTCACTGAAGCTTTCTTT. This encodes CASSLWEGLTEAFF.

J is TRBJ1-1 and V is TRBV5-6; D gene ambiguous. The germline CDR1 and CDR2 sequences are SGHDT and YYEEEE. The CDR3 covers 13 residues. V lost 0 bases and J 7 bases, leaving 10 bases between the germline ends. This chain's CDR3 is CASSLDSSFEAFF. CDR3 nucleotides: TGTGCCAGCAGCTTGGACAGCAGTTTTGAAGCTTTCTTT.

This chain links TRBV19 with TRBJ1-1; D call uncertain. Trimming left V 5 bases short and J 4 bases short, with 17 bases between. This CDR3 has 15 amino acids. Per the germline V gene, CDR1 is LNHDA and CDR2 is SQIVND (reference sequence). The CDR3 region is CASSARDRGSTEAFF. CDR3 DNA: TGTGCCAGTAGTGCCCGGGATCGGGGTAGCACTGAAGCTTTCTTT.